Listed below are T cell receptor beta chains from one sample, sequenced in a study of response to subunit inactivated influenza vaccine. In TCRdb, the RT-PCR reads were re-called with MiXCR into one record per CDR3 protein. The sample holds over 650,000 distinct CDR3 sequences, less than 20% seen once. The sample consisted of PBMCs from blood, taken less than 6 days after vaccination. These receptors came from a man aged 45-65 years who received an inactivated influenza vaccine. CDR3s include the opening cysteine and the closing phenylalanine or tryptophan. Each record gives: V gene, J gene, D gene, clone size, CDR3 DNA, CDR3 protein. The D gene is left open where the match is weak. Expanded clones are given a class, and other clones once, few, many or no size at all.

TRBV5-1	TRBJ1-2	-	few	TGCGCCAGCAGCCGAGGTACGGATGGCTACACCTTC	CASSRGTDGYTF
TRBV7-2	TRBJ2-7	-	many	TGTGCCAGCAGCTTAGGTTTAGCCTCCGAGCAGTACTTC	CASSLGLASEQYF
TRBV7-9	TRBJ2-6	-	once	TGTGCCAGCAGCTTACTCGCTCGCTCTGGGGCCAACGTCCTGACTTTC	CASSLLARSGANVLTF
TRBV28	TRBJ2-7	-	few	TGTGCCAGCAGTTTATTATCCGGAGAGCAGTACTTC	CASSLLSGEQYF
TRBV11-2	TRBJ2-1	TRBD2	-	TGTGCCAGCAGCTTAGTCGTACTAGCGGGAGTCTCCTACAATGAGCAGTTCTTC	CASSLVVLAGVSYNEQFF
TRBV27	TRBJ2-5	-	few	TGTGCCAGCAGTTTTTACGGGTATGGAGAGACCCAGTACTTC	CASSFYGYGETQYF
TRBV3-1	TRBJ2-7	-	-	TGTGCCAGCAGCCCCCGACTAGACTCCTACGAGCAGTACTTC	CASSPRLDSYEQYF
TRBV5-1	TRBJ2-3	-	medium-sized	TGTGCCAGCAGCTCCACAGATACGCAGTATTTT	CASSSTDTQYF
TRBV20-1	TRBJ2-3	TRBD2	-	TGCAGTGCTAGAGACGGGGGGGTTGCAGATACGCAGTATTTT	CSARDGGVADTQYF
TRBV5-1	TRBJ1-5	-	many	TGTGCCAGCAGTTTAGCCGGGGACAATCAGCCCCAGCATTTT	CASSLAGDNQPQHF
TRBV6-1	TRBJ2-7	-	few	TGTGCCAGTAACAGGGAAAGGAGCTACGAGCAGTACTTC	CASNRERSYEQYF
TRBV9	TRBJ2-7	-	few	TGTGCCAGCAGCCGGAGACAGGAAGCCTACGAGCAGTACTTC	CASSRRQEAYEQYF
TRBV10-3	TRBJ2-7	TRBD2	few	TGTGCCATCAACAGCGGGAGTGCCTACGAGCAGTACTTC	CAINSGSAYEQYF
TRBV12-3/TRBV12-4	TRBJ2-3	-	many	TGTGCCAGCGGGAAGGCAGATACGCAGTATTTT	CASGKADTQYF
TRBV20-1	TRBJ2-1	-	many	TGCAGTGCTGGCTGGGACTCACGGAATGAGCAGTTCTTC	CSAGWDSRNEQFF
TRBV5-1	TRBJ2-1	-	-	TGCGCCAGCAGCTCCGGGACTTCCCATATCTACAATGAGCAGTTCTTC	CASSSGTSHIYNEQFF
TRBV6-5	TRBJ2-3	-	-	TGTGCCAGCAGTTCCCCCCGGGAGACCAATACGCAGTATTTT	CASSSPRETNTQYF
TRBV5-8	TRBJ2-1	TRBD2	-	TGTGCCAGCAGCTGGGTAGCGGGAGGGGCCTACAATGAGCAGTTCTTC	CASSWVAGGAYNEQFF
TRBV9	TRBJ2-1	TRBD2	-	TGTGCCAGCAGCGAGGGGACTAGCGGGGGGAAATACAATGAGCAGTTCTTC	CASSEGTSGGKYNEQFF
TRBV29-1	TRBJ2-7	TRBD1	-	TGCAGCGTTGAAGAGGGGACAGCGGAATCCTACGAGCAGTACTTC	CSVEEGTAESYEQYF
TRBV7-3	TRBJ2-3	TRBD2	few	TGTGCCAGCAGCTTGGAAGCGGGAGATACAGATACGCAGTATTTT	CASSLEAGDTDTQYF
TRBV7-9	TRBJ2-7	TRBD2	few	TGTGCCAGCAGCATGGGACTAGCGGGAGTCTACGAGCAGTACTTC	CASSMGLAGVYEQYF
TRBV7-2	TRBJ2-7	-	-	TGTGCCAGCAGCTTCCCAACCAATCACGAGCAGTACTTC	CASSFPTNHEQYF
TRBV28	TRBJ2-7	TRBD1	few	TGTGCCAGCAGCTCCGGGACAGGTTTGGTGCAAGAAGCTCAATTC	CASSSGTGLVQEAQF
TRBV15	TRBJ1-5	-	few	TGTGCCACCAGCAGAGGCCAGGGGTTAAGAGCTCAGCCCCAGCATTTT	CATSRGQGLRAQPQHF
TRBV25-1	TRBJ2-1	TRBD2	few	TGTGCCAGCAGTGCAAGACTAGCGGGGGAAGGAAATGAGCAGTTCTTC	CASSARLAGEGNEQFF
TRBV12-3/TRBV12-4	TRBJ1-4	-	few	TGTGCCAGCTCCCGGACTGCCACTCGTAATGAAAAACTGTTTTTT	CASSRTATRNEKLFF
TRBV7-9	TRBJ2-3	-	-	TGTGCCAGCAGCCGCGGGGGCGCGGGGACAGATACGCAGTATTTT	CASSRGGAGTDTQYF
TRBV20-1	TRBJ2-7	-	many	TGCAGTGCTACGTTCGGCAGGGTGACCTACGAGCAGTACTTC	CSATFGRVTYEQYF
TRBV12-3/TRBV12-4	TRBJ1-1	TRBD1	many	TGTGCCAGCACCCGGACAGGGAACACTGAAGCTTTCTTT	CASTRTGNTEAFF
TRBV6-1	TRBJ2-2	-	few	TGTGCCAGCAGGCCCCCAGGGTTTCACACCGGGGAGCTGTTTTTT	CASRPPGFHTGELFF
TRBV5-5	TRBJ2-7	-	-	TGTGCCAGCAGCTCGGGAGATTACGAGCAGTACTTC	CASSSGDYEQYF
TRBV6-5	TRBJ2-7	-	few	TGTGCCAGCAGTTACCATCTGGACAGCGACAGTCCCTACGAGCAGTACTTC	CASSYHLDSDSPYEQYF
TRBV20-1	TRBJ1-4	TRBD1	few	TGCAGTGCTAGAGATAAGGGGACAGGGTGGCTTGAAAAACTGTTTTTT	CSARDKGTGWLEKLFF
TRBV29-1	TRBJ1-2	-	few	TGCAGCGTTCAGGGGCTCTTGGGCTATGGCTACACCTTC	CSVQGLLGYGYTF
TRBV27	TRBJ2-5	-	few	TGTGCCAGCAGTTTATATGGGGGGCGTCAAGAGACCCAGTACTTC	CASSLYGGRQETQYF
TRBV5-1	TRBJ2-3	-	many	TGCGCCAGCAGCTTGGCTGGAGTTAGGGATACGCAGTATTTT	CASSLAGVRDTQYF
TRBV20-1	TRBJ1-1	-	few	TGCAGTGCCAAGGGCGTTAGGGGCACTGAAGCTTTCTTT	CSAKGVRGTEAFF
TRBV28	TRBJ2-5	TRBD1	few	TGTGCCAGCAGTTTAGTGGGACAGGGGATGAGAGAGACCCAGTACTTC	CASSLVGQGMRETQYF
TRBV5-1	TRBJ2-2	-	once	TGCGCCACCAAAACGGACCCGAACACCGGGGAGCTGTTTTTT	CATKTDPNTGELFF
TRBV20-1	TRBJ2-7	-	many	TGCAGTGCCACCGGACACTACGAGCAGTACTTC	CSATGHYEQYF
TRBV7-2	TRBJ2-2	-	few	TGTGCCAGCAGGTGGACCCCGGGGCCCACCGGGGAGCTGTTTTTT	CASRWTPGPTGELFF
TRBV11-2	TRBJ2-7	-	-	TGTGCCAGCAGCCCACTGCCCGACGGGGCTAACCGCTACGAGCAGTACTTC	CASSPLPDGANRYEQYF
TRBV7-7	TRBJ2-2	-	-	TGTGCTAGCAGCTTAGGGGACCAACTGAACACCGGGGAGCTGTTTTTT	CASSLGDQLNTGELFF
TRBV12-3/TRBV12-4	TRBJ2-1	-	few	TGTGCCAGCAGTTTGTCTAGGCTCAACAATGAGCAGTTCTTC	CASSLSRLNNEQFF
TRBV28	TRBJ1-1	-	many	TGTGCCAGCAGTAGGTTGTCGGGGGTTGGTGAAGCTTTCTTT	CASSRLSGVGEAFF
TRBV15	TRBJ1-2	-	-	TGTGCCACCAGCAGAGTACCGGAGCCTGGCTACACCTTC	CATSRVPEPGYTF
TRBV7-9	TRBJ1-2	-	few	TGTGCCAGCAGCCCCGGGTCGGGGGGCGCCTATGGCTACACCTTC	CASSPGSGGAYGYTF
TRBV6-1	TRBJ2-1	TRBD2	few	TGTGCCAGCACTCAGAACGGACTAGCGGGAGTCTACACCGAGCAGTTCTTC	CASTQNGLAGVYTEQFF
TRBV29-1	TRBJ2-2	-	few	TGCAGCGTTGATGACGTTACCGGGGAGCTGTTTTTT	CSVDDVTGELFF
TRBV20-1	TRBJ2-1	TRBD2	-	TGCAGTGCTAGAGACCCCCTAGCGGGAGGCTATGAGCAGTTCTTC	CSARDPLAGGYEQFF
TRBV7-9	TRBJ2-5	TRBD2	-	TGTGCCAGCAGCTACTGGGCGGGGGAACAAGAGACCCAGTACTTC	CASSYWAGEQETQYF
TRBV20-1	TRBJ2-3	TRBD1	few	TGCAGTGCACCGGACAGGGGTAACACAGATACGCAGTATTTT	CSAPDRGNTDTQYF
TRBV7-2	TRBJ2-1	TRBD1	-	TGTGCCAGCAGCTTAGCACAGGGGGGACTGAGCTATGAGCAGTTCTTC	CASSLAQGGLSYEQFF
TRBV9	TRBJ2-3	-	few	TGTGCCAGCAGCACCCGGTCCGGCACAGATACGCAGTATTTT	CASSTRSGTDTQYF
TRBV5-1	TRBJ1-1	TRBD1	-	TGCGCCAGCAGCTCCAGAGCGGGACAGGGGAAGGAAGCTTTCTTT	CASSSRAGQGKEAFF
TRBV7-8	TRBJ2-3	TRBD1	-	TGTGCCAGCAGCCCAAGAAGGGGGCGCACCACAGATACGCAGTATTTT	CASSPRRGRTTDTQYF
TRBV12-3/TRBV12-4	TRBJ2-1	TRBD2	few	TGTGCCAGCAGTTACCGGGGACTAGCGGGAGGGGGGAGGTCTGGGCAGTTCTTC	CASSYRGLAGGGRSGQFF
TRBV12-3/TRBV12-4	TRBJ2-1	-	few	TGTGCCAGCAGGGTGTCGGTCAATGAGCAGTTCTTC	CASRVSVNEQFF